Described below is a single T cell receptor (beta chain) sequence and its context. Its antigen remains unknown. This sample was taken from a study of CD4 T cells in relation to SARS-CoV-2 and coronaviruses. Study-wide context: TCR beta CDR3s were sequenced after 10-day antigen culture of PBMCs.

Unexposed donor CD4+ T cells date from about 2011-2018, before the COVID-19 pandemic. The cells were cultured for under twelve days before CD4+ T cells were isolated. Cells permitting, SARS-CoV-2 S/N and four cold-coronavirus spikes were tested on unexposed-donor CD4+ T cells. The CDR3 consists of 14 residues. Trimming left V 0 bases short and J 6 bases short, with 10 bases between. CDR1 and CDR2 from the germline V gene are SGHRS and YFSETQ. General study results and limits: No donor gave both pre-pandemic and post-infection samples. This crossreactivity analysis covered spike protein alone, no other viral proteins.

Clones were read by immunoSEQ multiplex PCR, and TCRdb kept only the in-frame ones, dropping some. Of over 25,000 clones in the sample, 75% to 80% were seen once. The TCR originated in a human donor in good health. This chain connects TRBV5-1 to TRBJ2-1, with D perhaps matching TRBD1 (7 bases). The material sequenced was CD4+ T cells from PBMCs, cultured in vitro. In DNA form, the CDR3 reads TGCGCCAGCAGCTTGGCGCAGGGGGGCAATGAGCAGTTCTTC. Protein product: CASSLAQGGNEQFF.